What follows are 2 T cell receptor beta chains derived from one specimen sequenced in a study of OX40 agonist ivuxolimab in advanced cancers. Some clones are missing from TCRdb's copy, which holds only in-frame ones; the method was immunoSEQ multiplex PCR. The data contain over 65,000 clones, 86% of them singletons. The specimen comprised CD4+ or CD8+ T cells sorted from blood, sampled in a trial of the OX40 agonist ivuxolimab. All receptors derive from an adult with an advanced solid tumor such as melanoma, head and neck, liver or kidney cancer.

The rearrangement uses TRBV6-6 and TRBJ2-5; D gene unclear. Germline V gene data show CDR1 as MNHNY and CDR2 as SVGAGI (reference sequence). V dropped 2 bases and J dropped 5 bases, with 9 bases sitting between them. The CDR3 extends over 13 amino acids. CDR3 region: CASSYDEWETQYF. The CDR3 DNA sequence: TGTGCCAGCAGTTACGACGAATGGGAGACCCAGTACTTC.

This rearrangement joins TRBV29-1 to TRBJ2-7; the match to TRBD2 covers 11 bases. CDR1 and CDR2 from the germline V gene are SQVTM and ANQGSEA. Trimming removed 5 bases from V and 1 base from J; junction bases left unmatched: 4. CDR3 size: 14 residues. The DNA of the CDR3 is TGCAGCGTTAAGACTAGCGGGGTGTCCTACGAGCAGTACTTC. This translates into CSVKTSGVSYEQYF.